Following are 26 T cell receptor beta chains from one sample sequenced in a study of glioma-infiltrating T cells after dendritic cell vaccination. Sequenced by immunoSEQ multiplex PCR; TCRdb stores in-frame clones only, minus some. This sample has tens of thousands of clones; less than 90% occur once, and the top ten carry around 7%. The time point denotes: after dendritic cell vaccination, including at tumor progression/relapse. The sample was blood, taken after dendritic cell vaccination. These receptors were collected from a human donor with glioblastoma.

The chain joins TRBV5-6 to TRBJ2-6; D is ambiguous. The CDR3 has 15 residues. The germline V and J ends were trimmed by 4 bases and 0 bases, with 8 bases remaining between them. Germline assignment: CDR1 SGHDT and CDR2 YYEEEE. The CDR3, as DNA: TGTGCCAGCAGCAGCACCCACTCTGGGGCCAACGTCCTGACTTTC. It codes for CASSSTHSGANVLTF. Filled out from reference TRBV5-6 and TRBJ2-6, the complete variable domain reads DAGVTQSPTHLIKTRGQQVTLRCSPKSGHDTVSWYQQALGQGPQFIFQYYEEEERQRGNFPDRFSGHQFPNYSSELNVNALLLGDSALYLCASSSTHSGANVLTFGAGSRLTVL.

The chain recombines TRBV4-3 with TRBJ1-2; D perhaps matches TRBD1 (6 bases). This CDR3 comprises 14 residues. Trimming removed 0 bases at V and 6 bases at J, with 11 bases between. From germline, CDR1 is LGHNA and CDR2 YSLEER. The CDR3 DNA follows: TGCGCCAGCAGCCAAGATAGGACAGCGAATGGCTACACCTTC. It codes for CASSQDRTANGYTF.

V is TRBV2 and J is TRBJ2-5; 11 positions agree with TRBD2. This CDR3 is 16 amino acids long. CDR1 and CDR2 (germline): SNHLY, FYNNEI. V shed 5 bases and J 4 bases; nucleotides not matched to a gene: 9. The CDR3 protein is CASSRSGGASGETQYF. DNA of the CDR3: TGTGCCAGCAGTCGTAGCGGGGGGGCATCTGGAGAGACCCAGTACTTC.

The J gene is TRBJ2-1, the V gene TRBV7-8; D remains unclear. Between the trimmed V and J ends, which lost 4 bases and 9 bases, there was a span of 19 bases. Germline V gives CDR1 SGHVS, CDR2 FQNEAQ. The CDR3 runs 15 residues. The CDR3 DNA follows: TGTGCCAGCAGCTCCGATTCGCTAAAGACTCCTGAGCAGTTCTTC. Amino acids: CASSSDSLKTPEQFF.

The rearrangement links TRBV29-1 to TRBJ1-4; D not certain. The V end was cut by 7 bases, the J end by 5 bases, with 5 bases between. The CDR3 is made up of 10 amino acids. Germline values: CDR1 SQVTM, CDR2 ANQGSEA. Here the CDR3 DNA reads TGCAGCGCGAGGAATGAAAAACTGTTTTTT. This encodes CSARNEKLFF. Drawing the rest from reference TRBV29-1 and TRBJ1-4, the complete variable domain is SAVISQKPSRDICQRGTSLTIQCQVDSQVTMMFWYRQQPGQSLTLIATANQGSEATYESGFVIDKFPISRPNLTFSTLTVSNMSPEDSSIYLCSARNEKLFFGSGTQLSVL.

The chain couples TRBV6-4 to TRBJ1-2, with D possibly matching TRBD1 (6 bases). Germline V gives CDR1 MRHNA, CDR2 SNTAGT. The CDR3 is 15 residues long. Trimming cost V 7 bases and J 4 bases, with 19 bases left between them. The CDR3 loop reads CASKTSAGAPYGYTF. Written as DNA, the CDR3 is TGTGCCAGCAAGACTTCTGCAGGGGCCCCCTATGGCTACACCTTC.

V gene TRBV5-4 combines with J gene TRBJ2-7; no reliable D call. CDR1 is SGHNT, CDR2 YYREEE, per germline (reference sequence). This CDR3 has 12 amino acids. Trimming shortened V by 3 bases and J by 5 bases, and 9 bases separated the two germline ends. The chain's CDR3 is CASSSPGNEQYF. The CDR3 coding sequence is TGTGCCAGCAGCTCCCCTGGCAACGAGCAGTACTTC.

Here the CDR3 DNA reads TGTGCCAGCAGCCATTCCGGGACTAGCGGGTCGGGTAATGAGCAGTTCTTC. Its protein product is CASSHSGTSGSGNEQFF. The chain uses TRBV4-2 and TRBJ2-1, with 12 bases identical to TRBD2. From germline, CDR1 is LGHNA and CDR2 YNFKEQ. V gave up 3 bases and J gave up 7 bases; unmatched junction bases: 10. This CDR3 has 17 residues.

This clone was seen a few times. The gene calls are TRBV7-2 and TRBJ2-7, with TRBD2 identical over 8 bases. With 1 base clipped from V and 5 bases from J, the junction kept 10 bases outside the gene matches. The CDR3 totals 16 residues. Germline values: CDR1 SGHTA, CDR2 FQGNSA. In DNA form, the CDR3 reads TGTGCCAGCAGCTTAGTTCGGGGCGGGGGGTTGGACGAGCAGTACTTC. Its protein product is CASSLVRGGGLDEQYF.

This clone came up once. The V gene is TRBV5-1, the J gene TRBJ2-7; 7 positions match TRBD2. Germline V CDR1 and CDR2: SGHRS, YFSETQ. The CDR3 sequence is 15 residues long. Trimming cost V 3 bases and J 2 bases; bases outside gene matches: 8. This CDR3 is CASSSIGGTTYEQYF. In DNA form, the CDR3 reads TGCGCCAGCAGCTCGATTGGGGGGACTACCTACGAGCAGTACTTC.

Note on this clone: One end of the junction does not line up with germline, which may come from a read error. The chain is built from TRBV7-7 and TRBJ1-1, with D possibly matching TRBD1 (5 bases). This CDR3 comprises 13 residues. Per germline, CDR1 SSHAT and CDR2 FNYEAQ (reference sequence). The CDR3 nucleotides are TGTGCTAGCAGCCAGGACACAAACACTGAAGCTTTCTTT. Translated: CASSQDTNTEAFF.

V is TRBV13 and J is TRBJ2-7; the match to TRBD2 covers 9 bases. The germline V gene encodes CDR1 PRHDT and CDR2 FYEKMQ (reference sequence). After removal of 0 bases from V and 2 bases from J, the junction contained 2 bases not matched to a gene. The CDR3 runs 15 residues. As DNA, the CDR3 is TGTGCCAGCAGCTTAGGGACTAGCGGAGCCTACGAGCAGTACTTC. Protein: CASSLGTSGAYEQYF.

This CDR3 reads CASSSAGGPPQETQYF. The CDR3 region has the DNA TGCGCCAGCAGCTCGGCGGGGGGGCCTCCACAAGAGACCCAGTACTTC. V gene TRBV5-1 combines with J gene TRBJ2-5; 9 bases agree with TRBD2. The CDR3 contains 16 residues. Germline lookup yields CDR1 SGHRS and CDR2 YFSETQ. After removal of 3 bases from V and 2 bases from J, the junction contained 8 bases not matched to a gene.

The chain uses TRBV7-9 and TRBJ1-5, with D possibly TRBD1 on 6 matching bases. The CDR3 has 13 residues. The ends were cut back, 5 bases at V and 7 bases at J, with 12 bases in the middle. Per germline, CDR1 SEHNR and CDR2 FQNEAQ (reference sequence). The CDR3 loop reads CASSPSGGQPQHF. The CDR3 nucleotides are TGTGCCAGCAGCCCCTCTGGGGGCCAGCCCCAGCATTTT.

The chain couples TRBV6-1 to TRBJ1-6; D is uncertain. Germline loops: CDR1 MNHNS, CDR2 SASEGT. CDR3 length: 15 amino acids. The ends were cut back, 7 bases at V and 4 bases at J, with 14 bases in the middle. The CDR3 here is CASTRSGLYNSPLHF. CDR3 DNA: TGTGCCAGCACACGGTCCGGGTTATATAATTCACCCCTCCACTTT.

The chain carries TRBV15 and TRBJ1-4; 10 bases line up with TRBD1. The germline gives CDR1 LNHNV, CDR2 YYDKDF (reference sequence). The CDR3 loop spans 15 amino acids. J gave up 5 bases and V 3 bases, and 3 bases lay outside the gene matches. The CDR3 DNA follows: TGTGCCACCAGCAGGACAGGGGGCGAAAATGAAAAACTGTTTTTT. Its protein product is CATSRTGGENEKLFF.

This chain connects TRBV2 to TRBJ1-1; a weak D match, TRBD1 (5 bases). Germline CDR1 and CDR2: SNHLY and FYNNEI. V was pared by 3 bases and J by 5 bases, with 10 bases between. This CDR3 region has 13 residues. CDR3 bases: TGTGCCAGCAGTGATGAGGGGAGGACTGAAGCTTTCTTT. Protein sequence: CASSDEGRTEAFF.

The chain joins TRBV25-1 to TRBJ2-2, with D hard to call. The CDR3 contains 15 residues. CDR1 MGHDK and CDR2 SYGVNS come from the germline V gene. Trimming took 4 bases from V and 0 from J, leaving 9 bases between them. The CDR3 DNA is TGTGCCAGCAGTGCATTAAACTCGAACACCGGGGAGCTGTTTTTT. Protein product: CASSALNSNTGELFF.

V gene TRBV6-6 combines with J gene TRBJ2-6; 9 nucleotides match TRBD2. The CDR3 is made up of 16 amino acids. With V trimmed by 6 bases and J by 0 bases, 3 bases remained unmatched. The V gene's germline CDR1 is MNHNY and CDR2 SVGAGI (reference sequence). CDR3 sequence reads: CASRREGSSGANVLTF. For the CDR3, the DNA is TGTGCCAGCAGGCGGGAGGGGTCCTCTGGGGCCAACGTCCTGACTTTC.

V gene TRBV6-4 combines with J gene TRBJ2-3, with D possibly matching TRBD2 (5 bases). The ends were cut back, 5 bases at V and 0 bases at J, with 12 bases in the middle. Per the germline V gene, CDR1 is MRHNA and CDR2 is SNTAGT. The length of the CDR3 is 15 residues. CDR3 amino acids: CASSSGMVSTDTQYF. For the CDR3, the DNA is TGTGCCAGCAGTTCGGGGATGGTTAGCACAGATACGCAGTATTTT.

The chain carries TRBV29-1 and TRBJ1-1; TRBD1 agrees at 7 bases. V lost 7 bases, J lost 5 bases, and 7 bases stayed unmatched. Germline lookup yields CDR1 SQVTM and CDR2 ANQGSEA. The CDR3 totals 12 residues. The CDR3 DNA sequence: TGCAGCGGCCTGTCAGGGGGAACTGAAGCTTTCTTT. Translation gives CSGLSGGTEAFF.

The J gene is TRBJ1-3, the V gene TRBV5-6, with no clear D. V lost 6 bases to trimming and J lost 0 bases, with 16 bases between them. Germline CDR1 reads SGHDT; CDR2 reads YYEEEE. The CDR3 spans 16 residues. The CDR3 here is CASNDQVLYSGNTIYF. The CDR3 nucleotides are TGTGCCAGCAACGACCAGGTTCTTTACTCTGGAAACACCATATATTTT.

This chain connects TRBV5-1 to TRBJ2-3; D unresolved. Trimming shortened V by 0 bases and J by 2 bases, and 10 bases separated the two germline ends. CDR1 and CDR2 (germline): SGHRS, YFSETQ. This CDR3 spans 15 amino acids. The CDR3 region is CASSLEPEDTDTQYF. As DNA, the CDR3 is TGCGCCAGCAGCTTGGAACCCGAGGACACAGATACGCAGTATTTT.

V usage is TRBV14 and J usage is TRBJ1-2; D is uncertain. With 2 bases removed from V and 4 bases from J, the gap between germline ends came to 11 bases. The CDR3 covers 14 residues. Germline V gene sequence: CDR1 SGHDN, CDR2 FVKESK. The chain's CDR3 is CASSQLSPGYGYTF. The CDR3 region has the DNA TGTGCCAGCAGCCAATTATCACCAGGCTATGGCTACACCTTC.

This chain links TRBV19 with TRBJ2-5, with D unclear. V lost 3 bases, J lost 1 base, and 6 bases lay in between. The CDR3 totals 13 residues. Per germline, CDR1 LNHDA and CDR2 SQIVND (reference sequence). CDR3 sequence reads: CASSMYSQETQYF. The CDR3 DNA sequence: TGTGCCAGTAGTATGTACAGCCAAGAGACCCAGTACTTC.

CDR3: CASSLGTANEKLFF. The CDR3 nucleotides read TGCGCCAGCAGCTTGGGAACAGCTAATGAAAAACTGTTTTTT. The chain has TRBV5-1 and TRBJ1-4; no reliable D call. The CDR3 runs 14 residues. CDR1 is SGHRS, CDR2 YFSETQ, per germline. V was pared by 0 bases and J by 3 bases, with 6 bases between.